This T cell receptor (beta chain) was retrieved from a study of blood T cell repertoires in COVID-19 (dated by TCRdb to 2019 to 2021). Regarding the research as a whole: Collaborator samples came from the United States, Italy and Spain and covered acute and convalescent phases of COVID-19. The prospective study material was composed of cDNA or gDNA derived from T cells, B-cell-depleted T cells, or PBMCs. The dataset comprised deeply sampled blood TCRbeta repertoires from subjects exposed to, actively infected with, or recovered from COVID-19. The repertoires were released in a freely available public database meant as a resource for research on the immune response to SARS-CoV-2. Samples came from the ongoing ImmuneRACE study (first 160 participants) plus 1,254 subjects from 6 global collaborators. A de-identified subject ID, COVID-19 status, age in years and sex were almost always included in the sample metadata. HLA class I and class II types, where available, came from metadata supplied by the sample provider rather than from assay-based typing.

Findings and caveats that apply to the study as a whole: The quantity of clinical and demographic metadata differed by source and by participant and was supplied without curation.

TCRbeta CDR3 regions were amplified from genomic DNA using the immunoSEQ Assay, a bias-controlled multiplex PCR. Processing in the source paper ran as follows. The number of nucleated cells in each sample was estimated by amplification of reference gene primers within the assay. To quantify the absolute abundance of each unique TCRbeta CDR3 rearrangement, sequence reads were collapsed and filtered. For each sample, productive Simpson clonality was calculated as the square root of Simpson's diversity index over productive rearrangements. TCRdb re-hosts the immuneACCESS table, in-frame sequences only. Its copies lack some clones; in the studies checked, an unresolved V gene accounts for under half of them, and the cause for the rest is not known. That table supplies the V and J calls and clone size; D and trimming were determined from the DNA. Recorded for this sample are about 210,000 clones; about 91% of them occurred a single time. The ten largest account for approximately 1.2% of the sample.

Whole blood was collected in K2EDTA tubes by collaborating institutions according to the institutions' own protocols. For TCRbeta analysis, collaborator samples were shipped as frozen whole blood, as isolated PBMCs, or as DNA extracted from either sample type. A remark on this clone: It lacks a known antigen. Base-call qualities are not available, and no considerably larger clone is one nucleotide away.

Reading the germline V gene (reference sequence) gives CDR1 MNHEY and CDR2 SMNVEV. A distance of 12 bases separates the germline ends of V and J, which lose 9 bases and 0 bases respectively. There are 14 amino acids in the CDR3, from cysteine to phenylalanine inclusive. Only the CDR3 DNA stays, 42 bases, in frame from base 1. Material: peripheral blood. The chain was built from TRBV27 and TRBJ2-4; tentative D gene TRBD1, with 5 bases matching. The TCR originated in a man aged 30-40 years with acute or convalescent COVID-19. The CDR3 corresponds to CASSRQLAKNIQYF. The sequenced DNA is TGTGCCAGTTCCAGACAGTTAGCCAAAAACATTCAGTACTTC.